The 32 T cell receptor beta chains below come from one sample, sequenced in a study of cytomegalovirus exposure and HLA in healthy donors. Clones were read by immunoSEQ multiplex PCR, and TCRdb kept only the in-frame ones, dropping some. The data hold approximately 180,000 clones, with about 82% observed a single time. Sequencing used PBMCs. Receptors originate from a woman aged 18 to 35 in good health and CMV-seronegative.

J is TRBJ2-1 and V is TRBV11-3, with TRBD2 matching 14 bases. The CDR3 spans 16 residues. The germline V gene has CDR1 SGHNT and CDR2 YENEEA. V gave up 4 bases and J gave up 3 bases; unmatched junction bases: 2. The CDR3, as DNA: TGTGCCAGCAGCTCCGGGACTAGCGGGGGCTACAATGAGCAGTTCTTC. Its protein product is CASSSGTSGGYNEQFF.

The chain couples TRBV19 to TRBJ2-7; 9 positions agree with TRBD2. CDR3 length equals 16 residues. Germline CDR1 LNHDA, CDR2 SQIVND (reference sequence). With 0 bases clipped from V and 3 bases from J, the junction kept 6 bases outside the gene matches. The CDR3 here is CASSIEGLAGFYEQYF. The DNA for the CDR3 is TGTGCCAGTAGTATAGAGGGGCTAGCGGGGTTCTACGAGCAGTACTTC.

The chain uses TRBV4-1 and TRBJ1-2; the match to TRBD1 covers 8 bases. The ends lost 4 bases at V and 7 bases at J; junction bases unmatched: 17. Per the germline V gene, CDR1 is MGHRA and CDR2 is YSYEKL. CDR3 size: 17 residues. Here the CDR3 DNA reads TGCGCCAGCAGCCGCATCGCTAGGGCAGGGGGCAGTAGTGGCTACACCTTC. It codes for CASSRIARAGGSSGYTF.

This sequence joins TRBV30 and TRBJ1-4; 10 positions match TRBD1. This CDR3 spans 12 amino acids. Germline trimming cut 0 bases from V and 15 bases from J; bases unmatched to any gene: 4. Germline CDR1 reads GTSNPN; CDR2 reads SVGIG (reference sequence). The CDR3 here is CAWSVYGTGVFF. CDR3 nucleotides: TGTGCCTGGAGTGTTTACGGGACAGGGGTGTTTTTT.

The rearrangement uses TRBV9 and TRBJ1-4; 7 bases are a match to TRBD1. The CDR3 runs to 16 residues. The V segment lost 2 bases and the J segment 3 bases; nucleotides outside the gene matches: 7. Germline V gene data show CDR1 as SGDLS and CDR2 as YYNGEE. Here the CDR3 DNA reads TGTGCCAGCAGCGTGGCAGGGGGAACTGCTAATGAAAAACTGTTTTTT. Protein product: CASSVAGGTANEKLFF.

The genes are TRBV9 and TRBJ1-1, with D perhaps matching TRBD1 (6 bases). Germline lookup yields CDR1 SGDLS and CDR2 YYNGEE. V was clipped by 0 bases and J by 8 bases, with 23 bases between them. This CDR3 comprises 17 residues. In DNA, the CDR3 is TGTGCCAGCAGCGTAGGCGTGGCAGGGGTGGTCCTAGGGGAAGCTTTCTTT. Amino acid sequence: CASSVGVAGVVLGEAFF.

This chain links TRBV4-2 with TRBJ1-1; D unresolved. Germline CDR1 reads LGHNA; CDR2 reads YNFKEQ. V was cut by 5 bases and J by 3 bases, with 10 bases left in between. The CDR3 extends over 13 amino acids. CDR3 nucleotide sequence: TGTGCCAGCAGCAGGAGGGAGGACACTGAAGCTTTCTTT. Its protein product is CASSRREDTEAFF.

The J gene is TRBJ2-2, the V gene TRBV12-5; TRBD1 might be the D (5 bases). With 7 bases removed from V and 3 bases from J, the gap between germline ends came to 6 bases. The CDR3 sequence is 12 residues long. Germline lookup yields CDR1 LGHNT and CDR2 FRNRAP. CDR3 coding DNA: TGTGCTAGTGCAGGGCACACCGGGGAGCTGTTTTTT. It yields the protein CASAGHTGELFF. The full variable domain, with the rest looked up from reference TRBV12-5 and TRBJ2-2, is DARVTQTPRHKVTEMGQEVTMRCQPILGHNTVFWYRQTMMQGLELLAYFRNRAPLDDSGMPKDRFSAEMPDATLATLKIQPSEPRDSAVYFCASAGHTGELFFGEGSRLTVL.

The chain employs TRBV5-4 and TRBJ2-1; 8 nucleotides line up with TRBD1. J lost 2 bases, V lost 1 base, and 5 bases had no gene match. Germline CDR1 is SGHNT and CDR2 is YYREEE (reference sequence). This CDR3 region has 16 residues. Written as DNA, the CDR3 is TGTGCCAGCAGCTTGACAGGGGGAAGGACCTACAATGAGCAGTTCTTC. Its protein product is CASSLTGGRTYNEQFF.

The chain carries TRBV19 and TRBJ2-5, with 7 bases fitting TRBD2. The CDR3 spans 14 residues. Germline CDR1 LNHDA, CDR2 SQIVND (reference sequence). V lost 5 bases and J lost 5; bases outside the gene matches: 8. The CDR3 DNA sequence: TGTGCCAGTAGTTTACCGGGGGGAGGTGAGACCCAGTACTTC. Its protein is CASSLPGGGETQYF.

V is TRBV18 and J is TRBJ1-6; a weak D match, TRBD1 (5 bases). CDR1 is KGHSH, CDR2 LQKENI, per germline. The CDR3 spans 14 residues. V gave up 6 bases and J gave up 7 bases, with 13 bases separating them. CDR3 nucleotide sequence: TGTGCCAGCTCCCTTGACAGAGCCAATTCACCCCTCCACTTT. Protein product: CASSLDRANSPLHF.

The chain couples TRBV10-3 to TRBJ1-2; 8 nucleotides match TRBD1. Germline V gives CDR1 ENHRY, CDR2 SYGVKD. With V trimmed by 7 bases and J by 3 bases, 16 bases remained unmatched. This CDR3 spans 17 amino acids. The CDR3 sequence is CAITTNGQGAPDYGYTF. The DNA for the CDR3 is TGTGCCATCACGACCAACGGTCAGGGGGCGCCGGACTATGGCTACACCTTC.

This CDR3 is CASSTTQGPYNEQFF. CDR3 coding DNA: TGTGCCAGCAGCACCACACAGGGCCCGTACAATGAGCAGTTCTTC. The rearrangement links TRBV9 to TRBJ2-1, with a tentative D call TRBD1 (6 bases). The CDR3 has 15 residues. Germline V gene lookup returns CDR1 SGDLS and CDR2 YYNGEE. The V end was cut by 4 bases, the J end by 4 bases, with 15 bases between.

The J gene is TRBJ2-7, the V gene TRBV6-1; TRBD1 agrees at 8 bases. V lost 7 bases to trimming and J lost 3 bases; unmatched junction nucleotides: 11. CDR1 MNHNS and CDR2 SASEGT come from the germline V gene. This CDR3 is 15 amino acids long. Here the CDR3 reads CASKGAGTGDYEQYF. The CDR3 DNA reads TGTGCCAGCAAGGGGGCGGGGACAGGAGACTACGAGCAGTACTTC.

V and J are TRBV28 and TRBJ1-2, with 9 bases lining up with TRBD1. This CDR3 spans 16 amino acids. The V gene end was trimmed by 3 bases and the J gene end by 5 bases; junction bases not matched to a gene: 10. Germline V lookup: CDR1 MDHEN, CDR2 SYDVKM. CDR3 DNA sequence: TGTGCCAGCAGTTTTTGGACAGGGGCCGGTTCGTATGGCTACACCTTC. Translated: CASSFWTGAGSYGYTF.

The chain couples TRBV6-6 to TRBJ1-5, with D tentatively TRBD1 (6 bases). Trimming stripped 5 bases from V and 5 bases from J, with 13 bases between. The CDR3 consists of 14 residues. Germline-derived CDR1 and CDR2 are MNHNY and SVGAGI (reference sequence). DNA of the CDR3: TGTGCCAGCAGTCGAGGGGACACAGATCAGCCCCAGCATTTT. Residues: CASSRGDTDQPQHF.

J is TRBJ1-5 and V is TRBV6-1; weak D call: TRBD1 (5 bases). V was cut by 1 base and J by 1 base, with 8 bases left in between. Per germline, CDR1 MNHNS and CDR2 SASEGT. The CDR3 sequence is 15 residues long. The CDR3 bases are TGTGCCAGCAGTGAAGAGCCAGGGAGCAATCAGCCCCAGCATTTT. Its protein product is CASSEEPGSNQPQHF.

The gene calls are TRBV5-4 and TRBJ1-4, with D maybe TRBD1 (6 bases). V lost 0 bases to trimming and J lost 8 bases, with 11 bases between them. The germline V gene has CDR1 SGHNT and CDR2 YYREEE (reference sequence). This CDR3 has 14 residues. CDR3 sequence: CASSLAGVEEKLFF. CDR3 DNA: TGTGCCAGCAGCTTGGCAGGGGTAGAGGAAAAACTGTTTTTT.

This clone has just one count. This chain joins TRBV13 and TRBJ2-4; possible D gene TRBD1, 5 bases. The germline CDR1 and CDR2 sequences are PRHDT and FYEKMQ (reference sequence). V was clipped by 2 bases and J by 2 bases, with 22 bases between them. CDR3 size: 19 residues. The CDR3 nucleotides read TGTGCCAGCAGCTTAACCCGGCAGGGAAGGGTTTCGACCAAAAACATTCAGTACTTC. Translating it yields CASSLTRQGRVSTKNIQYF.

The chain combines TRBV6-6 with TRBJ1-4; TRBD1 is a possible D gene (5 bases). The CDR3 contains 16 residues. The V gene's germline CDR1 is MNHNY and CDR2 SVGAGI (reference sequence). Trimming took 5 bases from V and 6 from J, leaving 19 bases between them. The CDR3 coding sequence is TGTGCCAGCAGTCCCAATAGGGGCGCCGAGTATGAAAAACTGTTTTTT. Translating gives CASSPNRGAEYEKLFF.

The rearrangement joins TRBV7-9 to TRBJ1-2; D remains ambiguous. The CDR3 length is 13 residues. V shed 1 base and J shed 2 bases, with 5 bases lying between them. CDR1 is SEHNR, CDR2 FQNEAQ, per germline (reference sequence). The CDR3 sequence is CASSLDTNYGYTF. CDR3 sequence (DNA): TGTGCCAGCAGCTTAGACACAAACTATGGCTACACCTTC.

V usage is TRBV19 and J usage is TRBJ1-2; 9 positions agree with TRBD1. Germline loops: CDR1 LNHDA, CDR2 SQIVND (reference sequence). The CDR3 consists of 16 residues. The V gene end was trimmed by 1 base and the J gene end by 4 bases; junction bases not matched to a gene: 7. The CDR3 sequence is CASSIGLLQGAYGYTF. CDR3 bases: TGTGCCAGTAGTATAGGACTTCTACAGGGGGCCTATGGCTACACCTTC. Complete variable domain (other parts from reference TRBV19 and TRBJ1-2): DGGITQSPKYLFRKEGQNVTLSCEQNLNHDAMYWYRQDPGQGLRLIYYSQIVNDFQKGDIAEGYSVSREKKESFPLTVTSAQKNPTAFYLCASSIGLLQGAYGYTFGSGTRLTVV.

This rearrangement joins TRBV9 to TRBJ1-5, with a possible D match to TRBD1 (5 bases). Germline values: CDR1 SGDLS, CDR2 YYNGEE. The CDR3 totals 15 residues. V was shortened by 0 bases and J by 8 bases, with 15 bases between the two germline ends. CDR3 loop: CASSVGQGLAEPQHF. CDR3 nucleotides: TGTGCCAGCAGCGTAGGTCAGGGCTTGGCTGAGCCCCAGCATTTT.

The chain links TRBV4-1 to TRBJ1-2; D is ambiguous. V was trimmed by 1 base and J by 4 bases, leaving 16 bases between them. This CDR3 region has 16 residues. The germline V gene has CDR1 MGHRA and CDR2 YSYEKL. CDR3 DNA: TGCGCCAGCAGCCAAGGCGTCGGGGTCCCCTTCTATGGCTACACCTTC. Amino acid sequence: CASSQGVGVPFYGYTF.

This clone was observed a single time. The chain employs TRBV7-2 and TRBJ2-5; tentatively, D is TRBD2 (5 bases). The CDR3 is made up of 15 amino acids. V shed 4 bases and J shed 2 bases, with 14 bases lying between them. Looked up from germline, CDR1 is SGHTA and CDR2 is FQGNSA. The CDR3 bases are TGTGCCAGCAGCTCCGGAGGCCTAGGACAAGAGACCCAGTACTTC. This translates into CASSSGGLGQETQYF. Supplemented by reference TRBV7-2 and TRBJ2-5, the full variable domain reads GAGVSQSPSNKVTEKGKDVELRCDPISGHTALYWYRQSLGQGLEFLIYFQGNSAPDKSGLPSDRFSAERTGGSVSTLTIQRTQQEDSAVYLCASSSGGLGQETQYFGPGTRLLVL.

This chain connects TRBV5-1 to TRBJ2-5; 9 bases are shared with TRBD2. V dropped 1 base and J dropped 2; count of bases not matched to a gene: 9. The CDR3 length is 17 residues. CDR1 and CDR2 (germline): SGHRS, YFSETQ. CDR3 sequence (DNA): TGCGCCAGCAGCTTGCGATCAGCGGGAGGCTTTCAAGAGACCCAGTACTTC. Translated: CASSLRSAGGFQETQYF. The entire variable domain, with the rest obtained from reference TRBV5-1 and TRBJ2-5, is as follows: KAGVTQTPRYLIKTRGQQVTLSCSPISGHRSVSWYQQTPGQGLQFLFEYFSETQRNKGNFPGRFSGRQFSNSRSEMNVSTLELGDSALYLCASSLRSAGGFQETQYFGPGTRLLVL.

This clone was detected only a few times. The gene calls are TRBV4-1 and TRBJ2-7; 10 bases fit TRBD2. This CDR3 has 16 residues. V was pared by 0 bases and J by 2 bases, with 4 bases of the junction left unmatched. The germline V gene encodes CDR1 MGHRA and CDR2 YSYEKL. The CDR3 here is CASSQDPSGRAYEQYF. The CDR3 nucleotides are TGCGCCAGCAGCCAAGATCCCAGCGGGAGGGCCTACGAGCAGTACTTC.

The chain combines TRBV27 with TRBJ2-7; TRBD2 might be the D (5 bases). This CDR3 comprises 13 residues. V was cut by 2 bases and J by 2 bases, with 7 bases left in between. CDR1 is MNHEY, CDR2 SMNVEV, per germline (reference sequence). CDR3 sequence reads: CASSLRRTYEQYF. The DNA of the CDR3 is TGTGCCAGCAGTTTACGGAGGACCTACGAGCAGTACTTC.

This clone was seen only once. The chain carries TRBV5-6 and TRBJ1-1; D is unclear. This CDR3 contains 16 residues. Trimming stripped 2 bases from V and 0 bases from J, with 14 bases between. Germline V gene lookup returns CDR1 SGHDT and CDR2 YYEEEE. CDR3 protein: CASSFSKLILNTEAFF. DNA of the CDR3: TGTGCCAGCAGCTTTAGTAAGTTAATACTGAACACTGAAGCTTTCTTT.

CDR3 sequence: CASSFTTGMNTEAFF. CDR3 in DNA: TGCGCCAGCAGCTTCACGACAGGAATGAACACTGAAGCTTTCTTT. The chain links TRBV5-1 to TRBJ1-1; D is possibly TRBD1 (6 bases). Germline-derived CDR1 and CDR2 are SGHRS and YFSETQ. The V end lost 2 bases, the J end lost 0 bases, and 11 bases lay between the germline ends. This CDR3 region has 15 residues.

This clone showed up just a few times. The rearrangement joins TRBV4-1 to TRBJ1-5; 9 nucleotides align to TRBD1. CDR1 MGHRA and CDR2 YSYEKL come from the germline V gene. The ends lost 1 base at V and 6 bases at J; junction bases unmatched: 7. This CDR3 has 16 amino acids. The CDR3 DNA follows: TGCGCCAGCAGCCAAGGGGGGGACAGGGTAGCTCAGCCCCAGCATTTT. Amino acids: CASSQGGDRVAQPQHF.

This clone has only a few counts. This chain uses TRBV30 with TRBJ2-1, with TRBD2 matching over 16 bases. The CDR3 runs to 15 residues. With V trimmed by 0 bases and J by 15 bases, 8 bases remained unmatched. The V gene's germline CDR1 is GTSNPN and CDR2 SVGIG (reference sequence). The CDR3 protein is CAWSVPGTSGRALFF. The CDR3 bases are TGTGCCTGGAGTGTACCTGGGACTAGCGGGAGGGCACTGTTCTTC.